These 29 T cell receptor beta chains originate from one sample sequenced in a study of healthy donors' naive CD4 and CD8 T cells. A linear amplification protocol produced the TCR libraries from approximately 460 ng of total RNA. TCRdb itself ran the reads through MiXCR, one entry per CDR3 protein. The profile shows roughly 200,000 distinct CDR3 sequences, around three quarters of them singletons. Sequencing was done on a sample of naive CD4+ and CD8+ T cells sorted from blood, pooled from several donors. The receptors shown here come from a pool of human donors in good health; the sample pools cells from several healthy donors.

This chain links TRBV29-1 with TRBJ1-2; D gene unclear. V dropped 5 bases and J dropped 3 bases, with 16 bases sitting between them. The germline CDR1 and CDR2 sequences are SQVTM and ANQGSEA. CDR3 size: 14 residues. In nucleotides, the CDR3 is TGCAGCGTTCCTTCGGCATTGGCAGACTATGGCTACACCTTC. This encodes CSVPSALADYGYTF. Based on the CDR3 plus reference TRBV29-1 and TRBJ1-2, the full variable domain is SAVISQKPSRDICQRGTSLTIQCQVDSQVTMMFWYRQQPGQSLTLIATANQGSEATYESGFVIDKFPISRPNLTFSTLTVSNMSPEDSSIYLCSVPSALADYGYTFGSGTRLTVV.

In its sample, this clonotype was seen a few times. The chain is built from TRBV29-1 and TRBJ2-4; no definite D call. Looked up from germline, CDR1 is SQVTM and CDR2 is ANQGSEA. Between the trimmed V and J ends, which lost 7 bases and 3 bases, there was a span of 7 bases. This CDR3 comprises 11 residues. CDR3 amino acids: CSAWNKNIQYF. CDR3 nucleotide sequence: TGCAGCGCGTGGAACAAAAACATTCAGTACTTC.

The CDR3 is CASSLWTKGYEQYF. CDR3 DNA sequence: TGTGCCAGCAGTTTATGGACAAAAGGCTACGAGCAGTACTTC. The rearrangement uses TRBV27 and TRBJ2-7; D may be TRBD1 (5 bases). Trimming cost V 1 base and J 3 bases, with 10 bases left between them. The CDR3 is made up of 14 amino acids. CDR1 and CDR2 from the germline V gene are MNHEY and SMNVEV (reference sequence).

DNA for the CDR3: TGTGCCAGCAACCCGACCCGGGGATCCTACAATGAGCAGTTCTTC. Residues: CASNPTRGSYNEQFF. V and J are TRBV6-2 or TRBV6-3 and TRBJ2-1; TRBD2 is a possible D gene (5 bases). The CDR3 consists of 15 residues. Germline V gene lookup returns CDR1 MNHEY and CDR2 SVGEGT. Trimming removed 7 bases from V and 1 base from J, with 14 bases in between.

The genes are TRBV6-2 or TRBV6-3 and TRBJ2-7; 10 bases line up with TRBD1. Germline V CDR1 and CDR2: MNHEY, SVGEGT. The CDR3 extends over 14 amino acids. V trimming: 3 bases; J trimming: 5 bases; junction bases outside the gene matches: 4. This CDR3 reads CASSYGTGAHEQYF. The CDR3 nucleotides read TGTGCCAGCAGTTATGGGACAGGGGCCCACGAGCAGTACTTC.

Only a few counts were recorded for this clonotype. The chain couples TRBV27 to TRBJ2-7, with 7 bases fitting TRBD1. Germline CDR1 and CDR2: MNHEY and SMNVEV (reference sequence). V was pared by 4 bases and J by 0 bases, with 3 bases of the junction left unmatched. The CDR3 has 14 residues. The CDR3 coding sequence is TGTGCCAGCAGTTCCAGGGGGAGCTCCTACGAGCAGTACTTC. Its protein is CASSSRGSSYEQYF.

The chain links TRBV29-1 to TRBJ1-2; no definite D call. CDR1 SQVTM and CDR2 ANQGSEA come from the germline V gene. This CDR3 spans 11 amino acids. V lost 4 bases and J lost 7, with 10 bases in between. CDR3 coding DNA: TGCAGCGTTGGAACATCCCTTGGCTACACCTTC. The encoded protein is CSVGTSLGYTF.

This clonotype has more than one count but fewer than ten. This rearrangement joins TRBV29-1 to TRBJ2-1; perhaps TRBD1 as D (5 bases). The CDR3 runs to 11 residues. Per the germline V gene, CDR1 is SQVTM and CDR2 is ANQGSEA. Trimming cost V 5 bases and J 7 bases, with 9 bases left between them. The CDR3 here is CSVHQGNEQFF. CDR3 nucleotide sequence: TGCAGCGTTCACCAGGGTAATGAGCAGTTCTTC.

This rearrangement joins TRBV15 to TRBJ2-1; 9 bases are shared with TRBD1. CDR3 length: 16 residues. The germline V gene has CDR1 LNHNV and CDR2 YYDKDF (reference sequence). V trimming: 1 base; J trimming: 5 bases; junction bases outside the gene matches: 6. For the CDR3, the DNA is TGTGCCACCAGCAGAGGTGGGACAGGGATGCACAATGAGCAGTTCTTC. Its translation is CATSRGGTGMHNEQFF.

The chain couples TRBV27 to TRBJ2-7, with TRBD1 matching 9 bases. CDR3 length equals 15 residues. Germline V gene lookup returns CDR1 MNHEY and CDR2 SMNVEV (reference sequence). Unmatched junction bases numbered 7, after V lost 5 bases and J lost 2 bases. Here the CDR3 DNA reads TGTGCCAGCAGTCGGGCCGGGACAGGGCCCTACGAGCAGTACTTC. Encoded protein: CASSRAGTGPYEQYF.

The V gene is TRBV27, the J gene TRBJ2-4; 7 positions agree with TRBD2. Germline values: CDR1 MNHEY, CDR2 SMNVEV (reference sequence). There are 15 residues in the CDR3. V shed 4 bases and J 7 bases; nucleotides not matched to a gene: 10. The CDR3, as DNA: TGTGCCAGCAGTTCCCCCAGCGGGATGGTCAACATTCAGTACTTC. Its protein is CASSSPSGMVNIQYF.

This clonotype was detected only a few times. V usage is TRBV29-1 and J usage is TRBJ1-2; D unclear. Trimming removed 7 bases from V and 8 bases from J, with 14 bases in between. The length of the CDR3 is 11 residues. CDR1 SQVTM and CDR2 ANQGSEA come from the germline V gene. CDR3 amino acids: CSAGVGSGYTF. CDR3 in DNA: TGCAGCGCTGGAGTAGGGTCCGGCTACACCTTC.

The rearrangement uses TRBV6-5 and TRBJ2-5, with 9 nucleotides matching TRBD1. TRBJ2-7 matches the DNA end more closely, so the J call is doubtful. CDR1 is MNHEY and CDR2 is SVGAGI in the germline V gene. The length of the CDR3 is 13 residues. CDR3 bases: TGTGCCAGCAAGCCGGACAGGGGTGGCGAGCAGTACTTC. Its translation is CASKPDRGGEQYF.

This clonotype was recorded a few times. The chain combines TRBV19 with TRBJ1-5; a possible D gene is TRBD1 (5 bases). The CDR3 length is 13 residues. CDR1 and CDR2 from the germline V gene are LNHDA and SQIVND (reference sequence). Trimming stripped 7 bases from V and 7 bases from J, with 14 bases between. CDR3 region: CASNPWGKQPQHF. In DNA form, the CDR3 reads TGTGCCAGTAATCCATGGGGGAAACAGCCCCAGCATTTT.

The V gene is TRBV11-2, the J gene TRBJ2-1; a weak D match, TRBD2 (6 bases). Germline loops: CDR1 SGHAT, CDR2 FQNNGV. Trimming removed 5 bases from V and 4 bases from J, with 18 bases in between. The CDR3 totals 16 residues. In DNA form, the CDR3 reads TGTGCCAGCAGCCTCGGGGTCCAACGGGGGTACAATGAGCAGTTCTTC. Residues: CASSLGVQRGYNEQFF. The entire variable domain, with the rest obtained from reference TRBV11-2 and TRBJ2-1, is as follows: EAGVAQSPRYKIIEKRQSVAFWCNPISGHATLYWYQQILGQGPKLLIQFQNNGVVDDSQLPKDRFSAERLKGVDSTLKIQPAKLEDSAVYLCASSLGVQRGYNEQFFGPGTRLTVL.

This clonotype was picked up one time. This chain uses TRBV15 with TRBJ1-2, with D possibly being TRBD1 (6 bases). CDR1 LNHNV and CDR2 YYDKDF come from the germline V gene (reference sequence). The CDR3 totals 15 residues. Trimming removed 1 base at V and 4 bases at J, with 13 bases between. The CDR3 DNA sequence: TGTGCCACCAGCAGAGGGGAACAGGGACGCTATGGCTACACCTTC. The encoded protein is CATSRGEQGRYGYTF. Filled out from reference TRBV15 and TRBJ1-2, the complete variable domain reads DAMVIQNPRYQVTQFGKPVTLSCSQTLNHNVMYWYQQKSSQAPKLLFHYYDKDFNNEADTPDNFQSRRPNTSFCFLDIRSPGLGDTAMYLCATSRGEQGRYGYTFGSGTRLTVV.

The rearrangement uses TRBV6-1 and TRBJ2-7; D possibly corresponds to TRBD2 (6 bases). This CDR3 comprises 13 residues. With 4 bases removed from V and 0 bases from J, the gap between germline ends came to 7 bases. The germline gives CDR1 MNHNS, CDR2 SASEGT. The CDR3 region is CASSVADSYEQYF. Written as DNA, the CDR3 is TGTGCCAGCAGTGTAGCGGACTCCTACGAGCAGTACTTC.

The DNA for the CDR3 is TGCAGCGTTGCTTCGAGTCAGTACGAGCAGTACTTC. Translated, it gives CSVASSQYEQYF. This chain uses TRBV29-1 with TRBJ2-7; no clear D. Germline-derived CDR1 and CDR2 are SQVTM and ANQGSEA. The V end lost 4 bases, the J end lost 4 bases, and 11 bases lay between the germline ends. This CDR3 has 12 residues.

There are a few counts of this clonotype. The chain has TRBV11-2 and TRBJ2-7; no clear D gene. Germline V gene sequence: CDR1 SGHAT, CDR2 FQNNGV. The V end was cut by 1 base, the J end by 2 bases, with 9 bases between. The CDR3 covers 14 residues. This CDR3 is CASSLGPEAYEQYF. CDR3 bases: TGTGCCAGCAGCTTAGGTCCTGAGGCCTACGAGCAGTACTTC.

The chain links TRBV27 to TRBJ1-2; 7 positions agree with TRBD1. V lost 5 bases and J lost 4; bases outside the gene matches: 7. This CDR3 comprises 14 residues. Germline CDR1 and CDR2: MNHEY and SMNVEV (reference sequence). The CDR3 here is CASSVGGPVYGYTF. DNA for the CDR3: TGTGCCAGCAGTGTAGGGGGCCCGGTCTATGGCTACACCTTC.

CDR3 sequence reads: CASSIPRAEAFF. The CDR3 region has the DNA TGTGCCAGTAGTATCCCCCGGGCTGAAGCTTTCTTT. The chain joins TRBV19 to TRBJ1-1, with D unclear. V was shortened by 3 bases and J by 6 bases, with 8 bases between the two germline ends. The CDR3 is 12 amino acids. Looked up from germline, CDR1 is LNHDA and CDR2 is SQIVND (reference sequence).

The table lists this clonotype with a few counts. The chain's CDR3 is CASSIRTTFWDEQFF. The CDR3 nucleotides read TGTGCCAGTAGTATCCGGACCACCTTTTGGGATGAGCAGTTCTTC. J is TRBJ2-1 and V is TRBV19, with D uncertain. The V and J ends lost 3 bases and 8 bases respectively, with 17 bases between them. The germline V gene encodes CDR1 LNHDA and CDR2 SQIVND (reference sequence). The CDR3 spans 15 residues.

The V and J genes are TRBV20-1 and TRBJ2-3; 8 bases line up with TRBD1. This CDR3 has 15 amino acids. CDR1 and CDR2 from the germline V gene are DFQATT and SNEGSKA (reference sequence). Trimming at V came to 3 bases and at J to 2 bases, leaving 7 bases not matched to a gene. CDR3 bases: TGCAGTGCTAGGGGGGACAGGAAGATCACAGATACGCAGTATTTT. Translating gives CSARGDRKITDTQYF.

This clonotype has more than one count but fewer than ten. The chain's CDR3 is CASSPEETQYF. CDR3 nucleotides: TGTGCCAGCTCACCAGAGGAGACCCAGTACTTC. V and J are TRBV18 and TRBJ2-5; D is undetermined. The CDR3 is made up of 11 amino acids. V was clipped by 2 bases and J by 5 bases, with 3 bases between them. Germline CDR1 is KGHSH and CDR2 is LQKENI.

This clonotype has a handful of counts. The rearrangement joins TRBV27 to TRBJ2-1; TRBD2 agrees at 9 bases. V shed 3 bases and J 2 bases; nucleotides not matched to a gene: 2. CDR1 and CDR2 from the germline V gene are MNHEY and SMNVEV (reference sequence). This CDR3 spans 15 amino acids. The CDR3 DNA follows: TGTGCCAGCAGTTTCGGCGGGGGGGCCTACAATGAGCAGTTCTTC. Protein product: CASSFGGGAYNEQFF.

This clonotype is a singleton in its sample. This CDR3 is missing its conserved last phenylalanine or tryptophan, likely due to a read error. The chain is built from TRBV5-6 and TRBJ1-1, with D unclear. The germline V gene has CDR1 SGHDT and CDR2 YYEEEE. V lost 0 bases and J lost 0, with 12 bases in between. The CDR3 loop spans 16 amino acids. CDR3 amino acids: CASSLALQTVNTEAFL. CDR3 sequence (DNA): TGTGCCAGCAGCTTGGCCTTACAGACGGTGAACACTGAAGCTTTCCTT.

The chain is built from TRBV29-1 and TRBJ2-5; a weak D match, TRBD2 (5 bases). The CDR3 sequence is 14 residues long. Germline V gene lookup returns CDR1 SQVTM and CDR2 ANQGSEA. Trimming removed 1 base from V and 8 bases from J, with 17 bases in between. The CDR3 loop reads CSVEGPNGGATQYF. The CDR3 DNA sequence: TGCAGCGTTGAAGGCCCCAACGGAGGTGCAACCCAGTACTTC.

The chain uses TRBV12-3 or TRBV12-4 and TRBJ2-5; 11 bases match TRBD2. V shed 3 bases and J 5 bases; nucleotides not matched to a gene: 11. The CDR3 is 17 amino acids. This chain's CDR3 is CASSFRGSGRAGETQYF. The CDR3 nucleotides read TGTGCCAGCAGTTTTCGGGGTAGCGGGAGGGCCGGGGAGACCCAGTACTTC.

This clonotype was seen a handful of times. The V and J genes are TRBV6-5 and TRBJ1-1; D call uncertain. V gave up 2 bases and J gave up 5 bases, with 12 bases separating them. The length of the CDR3 is 14 residues. Germline assignment: CDR1 MNHEY and CDR2 SVGAGI. The CDR3 protein is CASSYGVVQTEAFF. The CDR3 DNA reads as TGTGCCAGCAGTTACGGGGTGGTACAGACTGAAGCTTTCTTT.